Listed here are 23 T cell receptor beta chains from one sample, sequenced in a study of post-analysis software for immune sequencing data. TCR beta cDNA libraries included unique molecular identifiers. Via MiXCR, TCRdb re-called the PCR reads, giving one row per CDR3 protein. Of roughly 870,000 distinct CDR3 sequences listed, roughly half are singletons. These TCRs are of unknown antigen specificity. Study findings and constraints: In patients, about 5 TRBV segments were more frequent than in controls, with TRBV5-6, TRBV5-1 and TRBV20-1 among them.

The sequencing input was blood. The receptors shown here come from a girl between 10 and 17 years old with multiple sclerosis.

Concerning this clonotype itself: One end of the junction does not line up with germline, which may come from a read error. The genes are TRBV7-7 and TRBJ2-5; 12 bases agree with TRBD1. There are 14 residues in the CDR3. The germline V gene encodes CDR1 SSHAT and CDR2 FNYEAQ (reference sequence). The CDR3 nucleotides read TGTGCTAGCAGCAAGGGACAGGGGGCAGAGACCCAGTACTTC. Amino acids: CASSKGQGAETQYF.

The sample holds a few counts of this clonotype. This chain connects TRBV5-1 to TRBJ2-1, with 9 bases identical to TRBD1. After removal of 2 bases from V and 12 bases from J, the junction contained 6 bases not matched to a gene. The CDR3 is 13 residues long. The germline gives CDR1 SGHRS, CDR2 YFSETQ. The chain's CDR3 is CASSLRQGVSQFF. The CDR3 DNA is TGCGCCAGCAGCTTACGACAGGGGGTTTCGCAGTTCTTC.

The J gene is TRBJ2-3, the V gene TRBV10-3; possibly TRBD1 or TRBD2 for D (6 bases each). The ends were cut back, 8 bases at V and 5 bases at J, with 17 bases in the middle. CDR3 length: 14 amino acids. CDR1 and CDR2 from the germline V gene are ENHRY and SYGVKD. The CDR3 protein is CAISTGGAGDTQYF. DNA for the CDR3: TGTGCCATCTCGACCGGGGGCGCGGGAGATACGCAGTATTTT.

The chain uses TRBV5-1 and TRBJ2-7; 7 positions agree with TRBD2. Germline V lookup: CDR1 SGHRS, CDR2 YFSETQ. Trimming removed 4 bases from V and 2 bases from J; junction bases left unmatched: 18. CDR3 size: 18 residues. CDR3 residues: CASSPRLATVPGAYEQYF. CDR3 DNA sequence: TGCGCCAGCAGCCCGAGACTAGCCACCGTCCCTGGGGCCTACGAGCAGTACTTC.

The chain combines TRBV20-1 with TRBJ1-6, with TRBD1 as a possible D gene (6 bases). This CDR3 is 15 amino acids long. Germline CDR1 is DFQATT and CDR2 is SNEGSKA (reference sequence). The ends were cut back, 6 bases at V and 6 bases at J, with 18 bases in the middle. CDR3 DNA: TGCAGTGCCCGGACAGTGGGGGGTTTTAATTCACCCCTCCACTTT. Translating it yields CSARTVGGFNSPLHF.

This clonotype was observed a single time. The chain joins TRBV3-1 to TRBJ1-4; 9 bases line up with TRBD1. Germline CDR1 is LGHDT and CDR2 is YNNKEL (reference sequence). Losses at the gene ends were 4 bases for V and 3 bases for J; bases not matched to a gene: 6. The CDR3 has 16 residues. CDR3 amino acids: CASSPRGQGSNEKLFF. DNA for the CDR3: TGTGCCAGCAGCCCCAGGGGACAGGGATCTAATGAAAAACTGTTTTTT.

The gene calls are TRBV10-3 and TRBJ1-5; no firm D call. CDR3 length equals 13 residues. V lost 0 bases and J 3 bases, leaving 3 bases between the germline ends. Germline loops: CDR1 ENHRY, CDR2 SYGVKD. The CDR3 sequence: CAISESANQPQHF. The DNA of the CDR3 is TGTGCCATCAGTGAGTCGGCCAATCAGCCCCAGCATTTT.

This clonotype was observed a handful of times. The chain has TRBV7-8 and TRBJ2-7; 7 positions match TRBD1. This CDR3 has 16 amino acids. V trimming: 1 base; J trimming: 2 bases; junction bases outside the gene matches: 8. Looked up from germline, CDR1 is SGHVS and CDR2 is FQNEAQ. The DNA for the CDR3 is TGTGCCAGCAGCTTAGGGACGTGGGACAGAACCTACGAGCAGTACTTC. Its translation is CASSLGTWDRTYEQYF.

The genes are TRBV29-1 and TRBJ2-1; no firm D call. V was trimmed by 2 bases and J by 3 bases, leaving 11 bases between them. CDR3 length: 14 residues. Germline values: CDR1 SQVTM, CDR2 ANQGSEA. The CDR3 DNA sequence: TGCAGCGTTGAATTGGAGAATAGCTACAATGAGCAGTTCTTC. As protein: CSVELENSYNEQFF.

The chain is built from TRBV12-3 or TRBV12-4 and TRBJ2-1; 10 bases match TRBD1. This CDR3 region has 16 residues. The ends lost 5 bases at V and 4 bases at J; junction bases unmatched: 8. CDR3 protein: CASSRQGATTYNEQFF. The CDR3 DNA reads as TGTGCCAGCAGTCGACAGGGGGCAACCACGTACAATGAGCAGTTCTTC.

This clonotype was picked up one time. The genes are TRBV6-6 and TRBJ1-2; D is unclear. V was pared by 4 bases and J by 3 bases, with 18 bases between. This CDR3 is 16 amino acids long. From germline, CDR1 is MNHNY and CDR2 SVGAGI (reference sequence). The CDR3 DNA reads as TGTGCCAGCAGTTTCCAGGTGATGGGAGGGCACTATGGCTACACCTTC. Translating gives CASSFQVMGGHYGYTF.

The chain uses TRBV2 and TRBJ2-7; the match to TRBD2 covers 10 bases. Germline lookup yields CDR1 SNHLY and CDR2 FYNNEI. Losses at the gene ends were 7 bases for V and 2 bases for J; bases not matched to a gene: 5. The length of the CDR3 is 14 residues. The CDR3 DNA follows: TGTGCCAGCACCGGACTAGCGGCCCCCTACGAGCAGTACTTC. It translates to CASTGLAAPYEQYF.

The rearrangement joins TRBV20-1 to TRBJ2-3; D perhaps matches TRBD2 (5 bases). Deletions cut 1 base from V and 1 base from J, with 9 bases between. This CDR3 is 14 amino acids long. Germline loops: CDR1 DFQATT, CDR2 SNEGSKA (reference sequence). The CDR3 region has the DNA TGCAGTGCTAGAGTGGGTAGCGGCACAGATACGCAGTATTTT. It codes for CSARVGSGTDTQYF.

This clonotype has only a few counts. The rearrangement uses TRBV6-4 and TRBJ2-3, with D unresolved. With 2 bases removed from V and 1 base from J, the gap between germline ends came to 10 bases. This CDR3 has 15 residues. CDR1 is MRHNA, CDR2 SNTAGT, per germline. CDR3 amino acids: CASSDPLDRTDTQYF. CDR3 DNA sequence: TGTGCCAGCAGTGACCCCCTCGACCGCACAGATACGCAGTATTTT.

J is TRBJ2-1 and V is TRBV20-1; TRBD2 aligns across 7 bases. V trimming: 8 bases; J trimming: 3 bases; junction bases outside the gene matches: 7. The germline gives CDR1 DFQATT, CDR2 SNEGSKA (reference sequence). The length of the CDR3 is 13 residues. CDR3 coding DNA: TGCAGTCCCCTGAGGGAGGGCTACAATGAGCAGTTCTTC. It codes for CSPLREGYNEQFF.

The gene calls are TRBV3-1 and TRBJ2-1, with 10 positions matching TRBD2. The CDR3 extends over 17 amino acids. Unmatched junction bases numbered 6, after V lost 3 bases and J lost 1 base. Per germline, CDR1 LGHDT and CDR2 YNNKEL (reference sequence). The CDR3, as DNA: TGTGCCAGCAGCCAGCCAGCGGGGGGGGTATCCTACAATGAGCAGTTCTTC. Translated, it gives CASSQPAGGVSYNEQFF.

This clonotype showed up just a few times. The CDR3 coding sequence is TGCAGTGCTCACAGGGGCCAAAACACTGAAGCTTTCTTT. It translates to CSAHRGQNTEAFF. V usage is TRBV20-1 and J usage is TRBJ1-1; TRBD1 aligns across 7 bases. This CDR3 comprises 13 residues. Germline-derived CDR1 and CDR2 are DFQATT and SNEGSKA (reference sequence). With 5 bases clipped from V and 2 bases from J, the junction kept 5 bases outside the gene matches.

This chain joins TRBV29-1 and TRBJ1-1, with 8 bases that match TRBD1. Germline lookup yields CDR1 SQVTM and CDR2 ANQGSEA. The CDR3 runs to 13 residues. Trimming took 6 bases from V and 0 from J; bases not matched to a gene: 3. The CDR3 DNA reads TGCAGCGTGACAGGGGAATTGAACACTGAAGCTTTCTTT. As protein: CSVTGELNTEAFF.

This clonotype was recorded only once. The CDR3 here is CASSLGTGQGLSYGYTF. CDR3 coding DNA: TGTGCCAGCAGCCTTGGAACGGGACAGGGATTGTCCTATGGCTACACCTTC. The V call is TRBV5-6, the J call TRBJ1-2; 9 bases agree with TRBD1. V was pared by 4 bases and J by 4 bases, with 14 bases of the junction left unmatched. Germline assignment: CDR1 SGHDT and CDR2 YYEEEE. This CDR3 spans 17 amino acids.

This clonotype came up a few times. The rearrangement joins TRBV12-5 to TRBJ2-7; no clear D gene. CDR1 and CDR2 from the germline V gene are LGHNT and FRNRAP. Trimming removed 7 bases from V and 2 bases from J, with 12 bases in between. The CDR3 is 13 amino acids. CDR3 coding DNA: TGTGCTAGTGTCTTGGACGGTCCCTACGAGCAGTACTTC. Translating it yields CASVLDGPYEQYF.

The genes are TRBV2 and TRBJ1-6, with D unclear. V lost 7 bases, J lost 7 bases, and 14 bases lay in between. This CDR3 has 14 amino acids. Germline V gene sequence: CDR1 SNHLY, CDR2 FYNNEI. The chain's CDR3 is CASTTGRRNSPLHF. The CDR3 DNA is TGTGCCAGCACCACCGGGAGACGGAATTCACCCCTCCACTTT. The full variable domain, completed using reference TRBV2 and TRBJ1-6, is EPEVTQTPSHQVTQMGQEVILRCVPISNHLYFYWYRQILGQKVEFLVSFYNNEISEKSEIFDDQFSVERPDGSNFTLKIRSTKLEDSAMYFCASTTGRRNSPLHFGNGTRLTVT.

The chain combines TRBV5-6 with TRBJ1-1; unclear D gene. Germline CDR1 and CDR2: SGHDT and YYEEEE. The V end was cut by 5 bases, the J end by 8 bases, with 10 bases between. The CDR3 covers 11 residues. The CDR3 coding sequence is TGTGCCAGCAGTTTTGGGCCCGAAGCTTTCTTT. Translated, it gives CASSFGPEAFF. Using reference TRBV5-6 and TRBJ1-1 for the parts outside the CDR3, the full variable domain is DAGVTQSPTHLIKTRGQQVTLRCSPKSGHDTVSWYQQALGQGPQFIFQYYEEEERQRGNFPDRFSGHQFPNYSSELNVNALLLGDSALYLCASSFGPEAFFGQGTRLTVV.

The V gene is TRBV20-1, the J gene TRBJ1-5; no firm D call. Trimming took off 6 bases at V and 0 bases at J, with 6 bases between the two ends. The CDR3 sequence is 12 residues long. Germline V gene data show CDR1 as DFQATT and CDR2 as SNEGSKA (reference sequence). In nucleotides, the CDR3 is TGCAGTGCAAAGAATAGCAATCAGCCCCAGCATTTT. Its protein is CSAKNSNQPQHF.